Listed below are T cell receptor beta chains from one sample, sequenced in a study of pediatric ulcerative colitis. Profiled with immunoSEQ multiplex PCR; TCRdb holds only in-frame clones, not every one. The data hold more than 45,000 clones, with over 80% observed a single time. Input material: blood. The receptors come from a boy between 10 and 17 years old who was a control in a study of pediatric ulcerative colitis. Both conserved end residues are part of each CDR3.

v_call,j_call,cdr3_aa
TRBV7-9,TRBJ1-2,CASSPGGVIYGYTF
TRBV9,TRBJ2-1,CASGQGLPYNEQFF
TRBV5-1,TRBJ2-5,CASSSGGTAMYQETQYF
TRBV4-1,TRBJ2-4,CASSQDSNIQYF
TRBV15,TRBJ2-5,CATRGHGETQYF
TRBV10-3,TRBJ1-6,CAISNPRPGQSTAYNSPLHF
TRBV18,TRBJ2-7,CASSPGLYEQYF
TRBV27,TRBJ2-5,CASSWGRLEETQYF
TRBV6-4,TRBJ2-1,CASRVSGGDNEQFF
TRBV7-8,TRBJ1-3,CASSHRTVLSGNTIYF
TRBV7-7,TRBJ2-1,CASSLAASGRYNEQFF
TRBV7-6,TRBJ2-6,CASSSYSGTGGWSGANVLTF
TRBV5-1,TRBJ2-2,CASSYFANTGELFF
TRBV9,TRBJ2-7,CASSVVGFGEQYF
TRBV28,TRBJ1-5,CASRRQAPQPQHF
TRBV5-1,TRBJ2-2,CASSLAQDNTGELFF
TRBV6-1,TRBJ1-2,CASSDGGYTF
TRBV4-1,TRBJ2-7,CASSQTDEQYF
TRBV2,TRBJ1-1,CASSVSDTTTEAFF
TRBV5-1,TRBJ1-2,CASSPPSRAHGYTF
TRBV29-1,TRBJ2-6,CSVAQGLSGANVLTF
TRBV4-3,TRBJ1-1,CASSQDQGTRAEAFF
TRBV7-8,TRBJ2-2,CASSSGLAGNAGELFF
TRBV19,TRBJ2-7,CASSLRTGLSYEQYF
TRBV28,TRBJ2-2,CASSLSTSGGSAGELFF
TRBV7-3,TRBJ2-1,CASSLGAGDNEQFF
TRBV19,TRBJ1-1,CASSNMDTNTEAFF
TRBV5-1,TRBJ1-2,CASSLWDRTNYGYTF
TRBV7-8,TRBJ2-2,CAPRPIAGGINTGELFF
TRBV2,TRBJ2-7,CASSQLSGASYEQYF
TRBV28,TRBJ2-7,CASSLSGTAPSSYEQYF
TRBV7-9,TRBJ2-3,CASSFPTSGTSTDTQYF
TRBV6-1,TRBJ2-1,CASSVITYNEQFF
TRBV7-2,TRBJ2-3,CATSPRRGTDTQYF
TRBV27,TRBJ2-7,CASRKDRGNYEQYF